Below, one T cell receptor beta chain is given with its context. It lacks a known antigen. Library method: the immunoSEQ multiplex PCR assay. For the multiplex PCR, a mixture combining 60 forward primers for TCR Vbeta segments and 13 reverse primers for TCR Jbeta segments was used. A multiplex PCR assay on genomic DNA amplified the CDR3 region of rearranged TCR beta genes. Amplified TCR beta libraries were sequenced as 87-base-pair reads on the Illumina HiSeq System. On the study's bioinformatics: Across the roughly 640 repertoires, a later analysis counted some 80 million unique TCR beta chains, around 11 million of which were shared by at least two donors. Raw reads were error-corrected and collapsed into unique sequences by a nearest-neighbor algorithm in which closely related sequences were merged to remove PCR and sequencing errors. V, D and J gene segments were assigned by aligning CDR3 sequences to IMGT reference sequences. Each retained sequence needed at least a six-nucleotide match to both a V gene segment and a J gene segment. Rearrangements were classified as productive when the CDR3 lacked stop codons and remained in frame with V and J, and all other rearrangements were classified as non-productive. CDR3 was defined by IMGT convention, running from the second conserved V-encoded cysteine to the conserved J-encoded phenylalanine. Sequences without an unambiguous match to a single V gene segment were excluded from the earlier analysis of a few hundred of the donors. In an earlier analysis of approximately 550 of the donors, V segments were called functional above 56.7% productive rearrangements and were called segregating when the between-donor standard deviation exceeded 5%. A statistical classification framework was built for diagnosing cytomegalovirus status from the catalog of TCR beta chain sequences. In a later analysis, V and J genes were assigned by comparing TCR nucleotide sequences against IMGT/GENE-DB human TR gene sequences. The TCRdist pipeline was used in a later analysis to assign CDR3 sequences and most-parsimonious VDJ recombination scenarios. In a later analysis, every TCR beta chain was defined by the combination of its CDR3 amino acid sequence and its V-gene family, and reads without a unique V-gene family were dropped. In a later analysis, around 600 highly shared, low-generation-probability nucleotide sequences were removed to address suspected cross-contamination and a sequencing artifact. In a later analysis, a clonal expansion index for each public chain was calculated from normalized within-repertoire ranks of inferred template counts. In a later analysis, generation probabilities were computed using a VDJ recombination model fitted to out-of-frame rearrangements, and the results were checked against IGoR. A later analysis scored TCR-TCR, TCR-HLA and TCR-CMV co-occurrence with hypergeometric tests, applying a repertoire-size bias correction to TCR pairs. A later analysis estimated false discovery rates by permuting HLA or CMV assignments 20 times. In a later analysis, co-occurring TCRs were grouped using DBSCAN, and TCRdist sequence similarity was added for clustering within HLA-allele-positive subsets. Repertoires with fewer than 30,000 or more than 120,000 public chains were left out of co-occurrence clustering, as were four to six repertoires with anomalous nucleotide sharing. The table comes from immuneACCESS by way of TCRdb, which keeps in-frame sequences with V and J called. Part of the clones is missing from these tables; in studies checked, under half for an unresolved V gene and the rest for unknown reasons. The V and J calls and the clone size are those of that table, but D and trimming were determined from the DNA. The sample's own table lists around 140,000 clones. The top ten clones comprise around 1.5% of the sample.

The data were obtained in a study of cytomegalovirus exposure and HLA in healthy donors listed by TCRdb under 2017. Regarding the study in general: In an earlier analysis of approximately 640 of the donors, less than 350 Gb of sequence data and approximately 120 million unique TCR beta sequences from roughly 180 million T cells were reported. About 320 gigabases of sequencing data and approximately 85 million unique TCR sequences were included in an early release covering about 620 HLA-typed donors. Of the approximately 400 genotyped donors, approximately 82% fell in the genetic ancestry cluster associated with self-reported Caucasian donors. The aim of the study was to test whether cataloging public T cell receptors could identify signatures of past pathogen exposure. The study used immunosequencing to profile the T cell repertoires of hundreds of subjects and linked those repertoires to cytomegalovirus serostatus. Besides the first cohort of some 670 subjects, a separate validation cohort made up of roughly 120 different subjects was used. To predict cytomegalovirus infection status, the study brought together high-throughput TCR immunosequencing, statistical association of individual TCRs with disease status, and machine learning. In a later analysis, previously published TCR beta repertoires from 500 to 750 donors were re-analyzed and high-resolution HLA genotyping was added so that TCR occurrence patterns could be studied. Rather than drawing on any new phenotypic data, the later analysis identified candidate immune exposures from TCR beta sequences and the way those sequences occurred across donors. An earlier analysis of 587 of the donors used high-throughput TCR beta sequencing to judge whether each TCR beta V gene segment behaved as functional or pseudogenic. Donor age, sex, ethnicity and CMV serostatus were compiled alongside the repertoire data. A later genetic analysis took genome-wide SNP genotypes for about three fifths of the roughly 700 donors and used that subset as a discovery cohort. All discovery cohort repertoires had been generated on a single sequencing platform. Both class I and class II loci were covered by HLA typing, at four-digit resolution. Typing coverage differed by locus: A, B, C, DRB1 and DQB1 were typed in roughly 620-640 donors, DQA1 in approximately 520, DPA1 in approximately 610, and DPB1 in roughly 470. Roughly five DR-DQ haplotypes were handled as single units for association and clustering, since linkage in the cohort was strong. On average, roughly 240,000 unique TCR beta nucleotide sequences were sequenced per donor among 398 genotyped donors of the cohort, with roughly 18% of those sequences being non-productive.

The paper's findings and limits, for the study overall: In a later analysis, HLA-associated TCR beta chains showed more clonal expansion and lower generation probabilities than non-associated chains that were equally common. In vitro tests confirmed that a few of the cytomegalovirus-associated TCR beta chains recognize cytomegalovirus antigens. Some IMGT-functional V segments, including TRBV6-2 and TRBV6-3, could not be told apart with the 87-base-pair reads, so those segments were excluded. When HLA alleles, especially DR and DQ, strongly co-occurred, TCR associations were difficult to assign to individual alleles. Because HLA typing was unavailable for some donors at each locus, only the typed subset was used in association tests. Cytomegalovirus status was reported to be diagnosed by the classifier with high specificity and sensitivity in both the original and validation cohorts. Linkage disequilibrium might explain the correlated functional status among segregating V segments, but an unknown experimental factor could not be ruled out. According to a later analysis, TCR association rates differed among HLA loci, with DRB1 alleles showing the most associated TCRs and HLA-C alleles showing the fewest. The only immune exposure information available for the cohort was CMV serostatus. Only TCR beta chains were sequenced in this cohort, and the absence of alpha or paired-chain data limited detectable features. A later analysis reported that several top co-occurrence clusters appeared linked to parvovirus B19, influenza, CMV and Epstein-Barr virus. The authors suggested that the approach could potentially be generalized to other disease states and immunological phenotypes. V-gene and J-gene trimming of TCR beta chains was associated with a missense DCLRE1C variant in a later genetic analysis, and the association was replicated in an independent cohort. A total of roughly 160 TCR beta chains were listed by the study as associated with cytomegalovirus. While some public TCRs were present in many individuals, most TCR sequences turned up only very rarely across donors. According to a later genetic analysis, donors in an Asian-associated ancestry cluster had fewer N-insertions in productive TCRs than the approximately 630-donor mean. The presence/absence analyses assumed that sequencing depth was roughly uniform across donors, and that assumption may not be true. Broadly in line with IMGT annotations, most TCR beta V segments showed up in productive rearrangements about 87% or about 30% of the time in an earlier analysis of about 500 of the donors. A later analysis found that most CMV-associated TCR beta chains appeared HLA-restricted, with HLA associations seemingly driven largely by CMV exposure. A cluster of highly shared sequence variants was judged likely to represent a technical artifact of the sequencing pipeline. At a false discovery rate of 0.05, a later analysis linked fewer than 20,000 TCR beta sequences to specific HLA alleles. The earlier analysis of 450 to 700 of the donors excluded approximately 17 rarely observed V segments, including chromosome 9 orphons, because counts were too low. A further reported finding was that TCR beta sequences accurately predicted the HLA-A and HLA-B alleles for most subjects in the first cohort.

The cohort consisted of approximately 670 healthy bone marrow donors. At the time of sampling, every cohort member was nominally healthy, though immune exposures that went unrecorded were likely present. The donor tested CMV seronegative, placing the donor among the approximately 400 seronegative members of the cohort. A peripheral blood sample was collected from each donor, and TCR beta sequencing was performed on peripheral blood mononuclear cells. Genomic DNA extraction from the blood cell samples was performed with the Qiagen DNeasy Blood Extraction Kit. From the cysteine through the phenylalanine, the CDR3 covers 13 amino acids. CDR3 DNA only is kept here, 39 bases in frame from base 1. After removal of 4 bases from V and 5 bases from J, the junction retains 4 bases not matched to a gene. The germline V gene (reference sequence) provides CDR1 SGHNT and CDR2 YYREEE.

This sequence originates from a woman aged 45-60 years in good health and CMV-seronegative. The rearrangement joined TRBV5-4 to TRBJ2-5, with TRBD1 identical over 8 junction bases. The sample was PBMCs. The DNA sequence is given as TGTGCCAGCAGCGCGGACAGGGAGGAGACCCAGTACTTC. Translated, this gives CASSADREETQYF.